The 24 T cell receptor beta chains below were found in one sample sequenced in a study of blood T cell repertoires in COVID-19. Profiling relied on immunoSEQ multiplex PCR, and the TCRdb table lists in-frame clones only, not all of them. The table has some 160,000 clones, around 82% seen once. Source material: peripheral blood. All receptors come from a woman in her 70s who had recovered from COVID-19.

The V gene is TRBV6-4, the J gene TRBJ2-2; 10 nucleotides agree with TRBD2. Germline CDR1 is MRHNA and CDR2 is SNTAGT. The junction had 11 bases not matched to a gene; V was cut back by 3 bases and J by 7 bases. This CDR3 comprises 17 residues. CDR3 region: CASSEESGGAVGGELFF. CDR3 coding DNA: TGTGCCAGCAGTGAGGAGAGCGGGGGGGCCGTCGGCGGGGAGCTGTTTTTT.

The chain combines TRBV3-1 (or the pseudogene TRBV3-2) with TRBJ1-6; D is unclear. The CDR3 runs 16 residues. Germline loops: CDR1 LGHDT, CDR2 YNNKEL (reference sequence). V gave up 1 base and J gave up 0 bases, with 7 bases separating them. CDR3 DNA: TGTGCCAGCAGCCAAGGCAGTGTCTCCTATAATTCACCCCTCCACTTT. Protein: CASSQGSVSYNSPLHF.

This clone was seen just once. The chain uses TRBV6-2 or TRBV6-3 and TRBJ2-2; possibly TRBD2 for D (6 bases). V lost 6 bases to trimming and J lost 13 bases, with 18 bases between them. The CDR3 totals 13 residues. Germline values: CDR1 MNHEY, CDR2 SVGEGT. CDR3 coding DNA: TGTGCCAGCAGCCTCGGGACTTCCCCGAGGCTGTTTTTT. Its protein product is CASSLGTSPRLFF.

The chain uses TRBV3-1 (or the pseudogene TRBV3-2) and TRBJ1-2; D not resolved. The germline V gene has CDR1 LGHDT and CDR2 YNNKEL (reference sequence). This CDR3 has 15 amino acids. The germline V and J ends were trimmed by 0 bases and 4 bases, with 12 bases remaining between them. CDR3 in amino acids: CASSQDRAGAYGYTF. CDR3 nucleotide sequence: TGTGCCAGCAGCCAAGATAGGGCGGGCGCCTATGGCTACACCTTC.

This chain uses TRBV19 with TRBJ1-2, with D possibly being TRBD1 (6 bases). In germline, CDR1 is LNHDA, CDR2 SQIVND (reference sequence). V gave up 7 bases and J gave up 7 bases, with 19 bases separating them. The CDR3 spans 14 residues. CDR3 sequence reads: CASTPTQGFSGYTF. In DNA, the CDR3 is TGTGCCAGTACCCCCACCCAGGGGTTCTCTGGCTACACCTTC.

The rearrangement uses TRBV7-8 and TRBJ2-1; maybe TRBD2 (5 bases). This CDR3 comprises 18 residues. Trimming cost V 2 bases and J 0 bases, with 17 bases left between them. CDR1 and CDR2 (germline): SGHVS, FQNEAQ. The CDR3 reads CASSLRGPKAGSYNEQFF. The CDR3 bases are TGTGCCAGCAGCTTAAGAGGGCCAAAGGCGGGCTCCTACAATGAGCAGTTCTTC.

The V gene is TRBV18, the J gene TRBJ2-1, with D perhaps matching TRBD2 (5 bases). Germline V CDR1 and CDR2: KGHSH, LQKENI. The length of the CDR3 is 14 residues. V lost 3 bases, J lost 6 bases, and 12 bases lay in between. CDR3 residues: CASSPPGSRNEQFF. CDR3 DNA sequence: TGTGCCAGCTCACCCCCGGGGAGCCGCAATGAGCAGTTCTTC.

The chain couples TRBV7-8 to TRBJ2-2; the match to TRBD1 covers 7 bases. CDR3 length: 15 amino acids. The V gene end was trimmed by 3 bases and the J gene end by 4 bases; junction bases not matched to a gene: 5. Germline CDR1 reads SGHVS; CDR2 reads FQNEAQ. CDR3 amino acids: CASSLGQGVTGELFF. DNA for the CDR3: TGTGCCAGCAGCTTGGGTCAGGGGGTCACCGGGGAGCTGTTTTTT.

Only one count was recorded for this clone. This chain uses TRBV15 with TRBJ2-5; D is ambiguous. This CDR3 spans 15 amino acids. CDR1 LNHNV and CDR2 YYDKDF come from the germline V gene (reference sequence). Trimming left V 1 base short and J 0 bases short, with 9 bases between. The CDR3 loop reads CATSRATQYQETQYF. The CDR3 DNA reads TGTGCCACCAGCAGAGCCACCCAGTACCAAGAGACCCAGTACTTC.

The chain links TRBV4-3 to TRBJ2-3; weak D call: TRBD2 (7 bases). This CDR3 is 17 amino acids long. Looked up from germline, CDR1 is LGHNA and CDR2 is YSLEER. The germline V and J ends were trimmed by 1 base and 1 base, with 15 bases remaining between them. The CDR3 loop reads CASSQGGGQEGTDTQYF. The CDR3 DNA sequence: TGCGCCAGCAGCCAAGGGGGGGGGCAGGAAGGCACAGATACGCAGTATTTT.

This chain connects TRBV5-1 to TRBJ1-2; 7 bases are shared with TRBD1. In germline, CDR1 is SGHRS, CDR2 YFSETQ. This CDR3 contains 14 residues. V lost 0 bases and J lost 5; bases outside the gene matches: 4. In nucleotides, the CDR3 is TGCGCCAGCAGCTTGGCGGGACAGTTGTATGGCTACACCTTC. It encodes CASSLAGQLYGYTF.

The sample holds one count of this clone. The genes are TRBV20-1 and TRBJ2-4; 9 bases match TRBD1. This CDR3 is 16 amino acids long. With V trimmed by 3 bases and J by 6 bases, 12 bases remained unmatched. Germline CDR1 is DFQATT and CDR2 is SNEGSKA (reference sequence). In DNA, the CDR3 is TGCAGTGCTAGTCGCCAGACAGGGGGGGCCGGAAACATTCAGTACTTC. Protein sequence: CSASRQTGGAGNIQYF.

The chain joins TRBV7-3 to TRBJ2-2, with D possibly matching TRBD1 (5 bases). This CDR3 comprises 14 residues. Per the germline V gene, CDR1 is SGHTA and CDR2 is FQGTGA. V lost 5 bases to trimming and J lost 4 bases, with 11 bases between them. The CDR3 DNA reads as TGTGCCAGCAGCCCCAGGGTGGCCACCGGGGAGCTGTTTTTT. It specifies CASSPRVATGELFF.

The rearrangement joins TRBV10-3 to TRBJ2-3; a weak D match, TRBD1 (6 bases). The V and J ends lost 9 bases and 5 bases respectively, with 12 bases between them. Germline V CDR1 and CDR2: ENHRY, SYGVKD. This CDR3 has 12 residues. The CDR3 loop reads CAIGDTVDTQYF. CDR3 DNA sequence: TGTGCCATTGGGGACACCGTAGATACGCAGTATTTT.

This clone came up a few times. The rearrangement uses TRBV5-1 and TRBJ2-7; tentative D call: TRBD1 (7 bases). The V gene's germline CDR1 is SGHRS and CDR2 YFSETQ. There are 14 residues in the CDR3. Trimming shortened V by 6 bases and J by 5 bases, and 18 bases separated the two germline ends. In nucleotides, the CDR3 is TGCGCCAGCACCCCGGGCAGGGGGGTCAACGAGCAGTACTTC. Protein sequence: CASTPGRGVNEQYF. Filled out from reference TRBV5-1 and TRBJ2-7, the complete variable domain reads KAGVTQTPRYLIKTRGQQVTLSCSPISGHRSVSWYQQTPGQGLQFLFEYFSETQRNKGNFPGRFSGRQFSNSRSEMNVSTLELGDSALYLCASTPGRGVNEQYFGPGTRLTVT.

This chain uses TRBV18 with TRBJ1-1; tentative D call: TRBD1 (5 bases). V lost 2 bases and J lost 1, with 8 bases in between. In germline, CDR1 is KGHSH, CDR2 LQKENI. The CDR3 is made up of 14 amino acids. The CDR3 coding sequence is TGTGCCAGCTCACCATTCAGGGCGAACACTGAAGCTTTCTTT. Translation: CASSPFRANTEAFF.

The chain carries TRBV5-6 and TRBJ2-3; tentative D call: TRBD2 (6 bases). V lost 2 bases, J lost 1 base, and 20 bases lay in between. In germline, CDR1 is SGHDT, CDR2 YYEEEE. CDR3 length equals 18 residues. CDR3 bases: TGTGCCAGCAGCTTTGGGCCCTCACTAGCTGCGGGCACAGATACGCAGTATTTT. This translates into CASSFGPSLAAGTDTQYF.

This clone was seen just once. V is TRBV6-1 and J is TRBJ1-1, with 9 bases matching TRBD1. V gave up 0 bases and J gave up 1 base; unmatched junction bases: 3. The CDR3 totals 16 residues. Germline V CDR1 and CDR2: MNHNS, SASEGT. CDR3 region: CASSEAGDRANTEAFF. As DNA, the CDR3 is TGTGCCAGCAGTGAAGCGGGGGACAGGGCGAACACTGAAGCTTTCTTT.

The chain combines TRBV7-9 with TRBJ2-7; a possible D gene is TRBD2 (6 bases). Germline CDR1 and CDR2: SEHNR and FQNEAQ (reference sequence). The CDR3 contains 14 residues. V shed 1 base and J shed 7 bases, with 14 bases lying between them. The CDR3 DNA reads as TGTGCCAGCAGCTTAGGGGGGGAGGAGCGGGAGCAGTACTTC. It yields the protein CASSLGGEEREQYF. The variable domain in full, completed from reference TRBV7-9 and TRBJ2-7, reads DTGVSQNPRHKITKRGQNVTFRCDPISEHNRLYWYRQTLGQGPEFLTYFQNEAQLEKSRLLSDRFSAERPKGSFSTLEIQRTEQGDSAMYLCASSLGGEEREQYFGPGTRLTVT.

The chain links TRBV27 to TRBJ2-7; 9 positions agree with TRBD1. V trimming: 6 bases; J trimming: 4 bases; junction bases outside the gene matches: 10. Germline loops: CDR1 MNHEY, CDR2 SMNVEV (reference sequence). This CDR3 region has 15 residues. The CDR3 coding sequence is TGTGCCAGCAGCCCAGGACAGGGGATAGGGTACGAGCAGTACTTC. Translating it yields CASSPGQGIGYEQYF.

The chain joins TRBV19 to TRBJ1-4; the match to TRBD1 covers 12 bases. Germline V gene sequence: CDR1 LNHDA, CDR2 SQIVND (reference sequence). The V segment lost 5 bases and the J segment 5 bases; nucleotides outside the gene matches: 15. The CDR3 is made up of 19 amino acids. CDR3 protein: CASSPPLGGQGAKNEKLFF. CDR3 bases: TGTGCCAGTAGTCCCCCTTTGGGGGGACAGGGGGCGAAAAATGAAAAACTGTTTTTT.

The CDR3 spells CASSFRGTGLMNTEAFF. For the CDR3, the DNA is TGTGCCAGCAGCTTTAGGGGGACAGGTCTTATGAACACTGAAGCTTTCTTT. The rearrangement links TRBV7-2 to TRBJ1-1; 8 bases are shared with TRBD1. The CDR3 has 17 residues. Losses at the gene ends were 3 bases for V and 0 bases for J; bases not matched to a gene: 9. The V gene's germline CDR1 is SGHTA and CDR2 FQGNSA.

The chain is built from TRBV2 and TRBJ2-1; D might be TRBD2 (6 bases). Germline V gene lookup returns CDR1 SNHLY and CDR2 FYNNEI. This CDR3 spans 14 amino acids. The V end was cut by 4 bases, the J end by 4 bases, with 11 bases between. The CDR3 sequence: CASSGGGAYNEQFF. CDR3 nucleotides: TGTGCCAGCAGTGGGGGCGGGGCTTACAATGAGCAGTTCTTC. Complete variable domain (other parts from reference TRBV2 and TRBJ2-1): EPEVTQTPSHQVTQMGQEVILRCVPISNHLYFYWYRQILGQKVEFLVSFYNNEISEKSEIFDDQFSVERPDGSNFTLKIRSTKLEDSAMYFCASSGGGAYNEQFFGPGTRLTVL.

DNA for the CDR3: TGTGCCAGCAGCTTAGGTACCGGGACTGACCTATACGAGCAGTACTTC. It specifies CASSLGTGTDLYEQYF. The chain links TRBV11-2 to TRBJ2-7; D is possibly TRBD2 (6 bases). This CDR3 has 16 residues. Germline-derived CDR1 and CDR2 are SGHAT and FQNNGV. V gave up 1 base and J gave up 4 bases, with 17 bases separating them.